This record looks at one T cell receptor beta chain sequence and its context. Its target is not known. The repertoire was sequenced with immunoSEQ multiplex PCR; TCRdb's copy has only in-frame clones and lacks some. The sample has fewer than 200,000 clones, roughly 85% seen once; the top ten hold 15% to 20%. The data belong to a study of cytomegalovirus exposure and HLA in healthy donors. Overall study results and limits: Across donors, most TCRs were seen rarely, yet some public ones were widespread.

Germline CDR1 and CDR2: MGHRA and YSYEKL. Trimming pared 1 base from V and 1 base from J, leaving 7 bases between. The length of the CDR3 is 15 residues. The sequence was collected from a man aged 18-30 years in good health and CMV-seropositive. What was sequenced was PBMCs. The chain employs TRBV4-1 and TRBJ2-2, with D maybe TRBD1 (6 bases). The CDR3: CASSQGTVNTGELFF. DNA for the CDR3: TGCGCCAGCAGCCAAGGGACAGTGAACACCGGGGAGCTGTTTTTT.